Listed below are T cell receptor beta chains from one sample, sequenced in a study of regulatory T cells in long-lasting Graves disease. Via MiXCR, TCRdb re-called the multiplex PCR reads, giving one row per CDR3 protein. Of around 400,000 distinct CDR3 sequences listed, around a fifth were seen once; the top ten hold 13% to 15%. The specimen was peripheral blood mononuclear cells (PBMCs), collected when the disease was refractory, from a patient treated with antithyroid drugs. These TCRs come from a female donor with Graves disease. Each CDR3 is given with its conserved first and last residue. The D gene is left open where the match is weak. Size is omitted from some rows. Given values are once, few, many or a class for expanded clones.

length	V	J	D	size	CDR3
14	TRBV2	TRBJ2-7	.	few	CASSEFGGRYEQYF
15	TRBV12-3/TRBV12-4	TRBJ1-4	TRBD1	many	CASTQGGQTNEKLFF
14	TRBV19	TRBJ1-1	TRBD1	.	CASSKGQGGDEAFF
15	TRBV19	TRBJ1-5	TRBD1	few	CASSLGQLSNQPQHF
13	TRBV2	TRBJ2-7	.	many	CASSTGTNYEQYF
15	TRBV4-2	TRBJ1-6	.	.	CASSQDGSYNSPLHF
16	TRBV7-2	TRBJ2-5	.	many	CASSSHTTGSQETQYF
15	TRBV13	TRBJ2-7	TRBD1	.	CASSSPGQGAHEQYF
12	TRBV30	TRBJ2-2	.	.	CAWRVRTGELFF
13	TRBV20-1	TRBJ2-7	.	.	CSARDFTVNEQYF
16	TRBV24-1	TRBJ1-5	.	.	CATSDSGGYSNQPQHF
14	TRBV27	TRBJ2-7	.	few	CASSLSGPPYEQYF
15	TRBV19	TRBJ1-1	.	many	CASSLYGDFNTEAFF
14	TRBV27	TRBJ2-7	.	once	CASSREGQSYEQYF
14	TRBV2	TRBJ2-7	TRBD1	many	CAGRSDRGPYEQYF
14	TRBV11-2	TRBJ2-3	.	few	CASSFRTVEDTQYF
13	TRBV20-1	TRBJ2-7	.	.	CSAKKTDSYEQYF
16	TRBV29-1	TRBJ2-7	.	.	CSVEDMGRGESYEQYF
15	TRBV28	TRBJ2-1	.	.	CASSATSRGHNEQFF